Detailed here is one T cell receptor (beta chain). TCRdb analysed the RACE reads with MiXCR anew, one entry per CDR3 protein. The sample records 250,000 or so distinct CDR3 sequences, roughly 7.4% being singletons. The time point: pre-sensitization, week 0. Treatment indicated: therapeutic diphenylcyclopropenone sensitization with weekly scalp DPC. This sample was included in a study of human T cells and chemical hapten exposure. Germline assignment: CDR1 DFQATT and CDR2 SNEGSKA (reference sequence). This CDR3 has 14 amino acids. Trimming shortened V by 5 bases and J by 6 bases, and 16 bases separated the two germline ends.

The TCR sequence derives from a man between 18 and 35 years old with alopecia areata. Some clones in this sample may be carry-over from other donors' samples. The V and J genes are TRBV20-1 and TRBJ1-4; D call uncertain. The sample consisted of whole blood, taken in connection with sensitization to the hapten diphenylcyclopropenone (DPC). CDR3 coding DNA: TGCAGTGCTTTACGCGAAGGGCGGGATGAAAAACTGTTTTTT. Protein: CSALREGRDEKLFF.